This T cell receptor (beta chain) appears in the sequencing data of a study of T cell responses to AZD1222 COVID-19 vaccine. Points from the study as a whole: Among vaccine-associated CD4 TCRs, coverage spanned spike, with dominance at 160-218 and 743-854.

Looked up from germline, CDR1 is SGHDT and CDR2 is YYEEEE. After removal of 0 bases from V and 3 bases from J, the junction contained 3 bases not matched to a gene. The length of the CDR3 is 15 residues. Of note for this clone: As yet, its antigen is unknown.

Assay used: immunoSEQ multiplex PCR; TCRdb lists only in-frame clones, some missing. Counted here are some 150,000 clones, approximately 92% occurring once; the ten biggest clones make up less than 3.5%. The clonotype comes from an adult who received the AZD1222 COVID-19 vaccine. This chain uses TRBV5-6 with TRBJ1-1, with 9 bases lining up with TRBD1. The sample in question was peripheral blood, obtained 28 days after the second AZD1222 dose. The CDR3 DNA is TGTGCCAGCAGCTTGGTAGACAGGGGGTACACTGAAGCTTTCTTT. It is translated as CASSLVDRGYTEAFF.